These 26 T cell receptor beta chains originate from one sample sequenced in a study of cytomegalovirus exposure and HLA in healthy donors (dated by TCRdb to 2017 to 2019). Library method: the immunoSEQ multiplex PCR assay. The multiplex PCR relied on a mix of 60 forward primers for TCR Vbeta segments and 13 reverse primers for TCR Jbeta segments. This is the immuneACCESS table as TCRdb keeps it, with only in-frame sequences that have V and J called. A part of the clones is gone; compared with another copy, unresolved V genes explain less than half, and the rest is unexplained. In all, the sample holds 150,000 or so clones, and 77% of those were seen once. Of the sample, 1.5% to 2% falls within the top ten clones. The sample was PBMCs. These receptors were taken from a woman aged 25 to 39 in good health and CMV-seronegative.

Worth noting for this clone: A read error may produce the germline difference seen at one junction end. V and J are TRBV7-9 and TRBJ1-2; weak D call: TRBD1 (6 bases). This CDR3 contains 14 residues. Looked up from germline, CDR1 is SEHNR and CDR2 is FQNEAQ (reference sequence). The CDR3 region is CSSSLAGEGYGYTF. Here the CDR3 DNA reads TGTTCCAGCAGCTTAGCAGGGGAAGGATATGGCTACACCTTC.

Remarks on this clone: The junction differs from germline at one of its ends, possibly a read error. The V and J genes are TRBV6-5 and TRBJ1-2; TRBD1 matches at 10 bases. Germline loops: CDR1 MNHEY, CDR2 SVGAGI. CDR3 length: 14 amino acids. The CDR3 sequence: CASSTGTGVRGYPF. In DNA form, the CDR3 reads TGTGCCAGCAGCACCGGGACAGGGGTTCGTGGCTACCCCTTC.

This chain connects TRBV21-1 to TRBJ2-1; the table gives TRBD1 as D, unverified against the DNA. TRBV21-1 is annotated as a pseudogene. The CDR3 runs 17 residues. As DNA, the CDR3 is TGTGCCAGCAGCAATGGTGACAGCCGGGTCCCCTGCTATGAGCAGTTCTTC. This sequence encodes CASSNGDSRVPCYEQFF.

This clone has a handful of counts. This chain joins TRBV5-6 and TRBJ2-2, with 12 bases lining up with TRBD2. Germline CDR1 is SGHDT and CDR2 is YYEEEE. This CDR3 region has 19 residues. Trimming removed 3 bases from V and 1 base from J; junction bases left unmatched: 10. The CDR3 nucleotides are TGTGCCAGCAGCTCAACTAGCGGGGGGCAACTGGGGAACACCGGGGAGCTGTTTTTT. It yields the protein CASSSTSGGQLGNTGELFF.

The gene calls are TRBV5-4 and TRBJ2-3, with 10 bases matching TRBD1. Looked up from germline, CDR1 is SGHNT and CDR2 is YYREEE (reference sequence). This CDR3 has 18 amino acids. The junction had 13 bases not matched to a gene; V was cut back by 3 bases and J by 3 bases. CDR3 in amino acids: CASSWHRDRGLRTDTQYF. For the CDR3, the DNA is TGTGCCAGCAGCTGGCACCGCGACAGGGGGCTAAGAACAGATACGCAGTATTTT.

The chain recombines TRBV15 with TRBJ2-2; D is perhaps TRBD2 (6 bases). Germline loops: CDR1 LNHNV, CDR2 YYDKDF (reference sequence). This CDR3 spans 16 amino acids. The ends were cut back, 6 bases at V and 1 base at J, with 15 bases in the middle. For the CDR3, the DNA is TGTGCCACCAGGGAATGGGACTGGCAGAACACCGGGGAGCTGTTTTTT. This translates into CATREWDWQNTGELFF.

The chain combines TRBV7-9 with TRBJ2-7; TRBD1 might be the D (5 bases). This CDR3 comprises 12 residues. The ends were cut back, 6 bases at V and 3 bases at J, with 9 bases in the middle. Per the germline V gene, CDR1 is SEHNR and CDR2 is FQNEAQ (reference sequence). The chain's CDR3 is CASSQGIYEQYF. The CDR3 nucleotides are TGTGCCAGCAGTCAGGGTATCTACGAGCAGTACTTC.

This clone was counted only a few times. The chain carries TRBV5-6 and TRBJ1-1, with D uncertain. CDR1 and CDR2 from the germline V gene are SGHDT and YYEEEE. Between the trimmed V and J ends, which lost 1 base and 3 bases, there was a span of 7 bases. This CDR3 spans 13 amino acids. CDR3 DNA: TGTGCCAGCAGCTTGCCCACTTACACTGAAGCTTTCTTT. Protein product: CASSLPTYTEAFF.

This rearrangement joins TRBV4-2 to TRBJ1-2, with unresolved D. Trimming cost V 2 bases and J 5 bases, with 6 bases left between them. CDR3 length: 12 residues. Germline V gene sequence: CDR1 LGHNA, CDR2 YNFKEQ. The CDR3 DNA reads as TGTGCCAGCAGCCAAAGCCTTTATGGCTACACCTTC. Its translation is CASSQSLYGYTF.

The genes are TRBV7-2 and TRBJ2-2; 12 bases agree with TRBD2. The CDR3 runs 17 residues. From germline, CDR1 is SGHTA and CDR2 FQGNSA. V shed 4 bases and J 1 base; nucleotides not matched to a gene: 4. The CDR3 DNA follows: TGTGCCAGCAGCTCACGACTAGCGGGGGTGAACACCGGGGAGCTGTTTTTT. Translating it yields CASSSRLAGVNTGELFF.

The V call is TRBV13, the J call TRBJ2-1; possibly TRBD1 for D (6 bases). With 3 bases removed from V and 15 bases from J, the gap between germline ends came to 15 bases. The CDR3 spans 12 residues. Germline-derived CDR1 and CDR2 are PRHDT and FYEKMQ (reference sequence). The CDR3 spells CASSLGAVLPFF. CDR3 nucleotides: TGTGCCAGCAGCTTGGGGGCCGTTTTGCCGTTCTTC.

This chain uses TRBV11-3 with TRBJ1-1, with D perhaps TRBD1 (6 bases). V was cut by 8 bases and J by 1 base, with 11 bases left in between. Germline V CDR1 and CDR2: SGHNT, YENEEA. The CDR3 is made up of 13 amino acids. The CDR3 region is CASAETGNTEAFF. In nucleotides, the CDR3 is TGTGCCAGCGCCGAGACAGGGAACACTGAAGCTTTCTTT.

The gene calls are TRBV6-1 and TRBJ2-5, with 7 bases lining up with TRBD1. The J call may be mistaken, given a closer DNA end match to TRBJ2-7. The CDR3 consists of 14 residues. Germline values: CDR1 MNHNS, CDR2 SASEGT. In DNA, the CDR3 is TGTGCCAGCAGTACCTCCGGGACAGCCTACGAGCAGTACTTC. Translated, it gives CASSTSGTAYEQYF.

Only a few counts were recorded for this clone. The V and J genes are TRBV6-1 and TRBJ1-5, with 10 bases matching TRBD1. CDR3 length: 14 amino acids. The V gene's germline CDR1 is MNHNS and CDR2 SASEGT. V gave up 3 bases and J gave up 9 bases; unmatched junction bases: 5. This CDR3 is CASSETGGEGPQHF. The CDR3 nucleotides are TGTGCCAGCAGTGAGACAGGGGGCGAGGGGCCCCAGCATTTT.

V gene TRBV27 combines with J gene TRBJ2-5; weak D call: TRBD1 (6 bases). The J call may not be correct, given that the DNA end is closer to TRBJ2-7. The germline V gene encodes CDR1 MNHEY and CDR2 SMNVEV (reference sequence). The CDR3 extends over 13 amino acids. The CDR3 loop is CASSLGTTYEQYF. In nucleotides, the CDR3 is TGTGCCAGCAGTCTCGGGACAACCTACGAGCAGTACTTC.

The rearrangement uses TRBV15 and TRBJ1-2; the D gene is possibly TRBD1 (6 bases). The germline V gene has CDR1 LNHNV and CDR2 YYDKDF (reference sequence). This CDR3 spans 15 amino acids. V lost 2 bases and J lost 3, with 13 bases in between. Here the CDR3 DNA reads TGTGCCACCAGCAGAAACCGGGACATGGACTATGGCTACACCTTC. Protein: CATSRNRDMDYGYTF.

This rearrangement joins TRBV12-5 to TRBJ2-5; 14 bases are a match to TRBD2. The CDR3 spans 19 residues. J lost 1 base, V lost 9 bases, and 16 bases had no gene match. Germline CDR1 is LGHNT and CDR2 is FRNRAP. DNA of the CDR3: TGTGCTAGCCGGGGACTAGCGGGAGTTTTCAACACAACCCAAGAGACCCAGTACTTC. Protein: CASRGLAGVFNTTQETQYF.

The chain has TRBV7-3 and TRBJ2-1, with 10 bases fitting TRBD2. The CDR3 is 15 residues long. J gave up 7 bases and V 2 bases, and 5 bases lay outside the gene matches. CDR1 and CDR2 (germline): SGHTA, FQGTGA. The CDR3: CASSLLAGVGNEQFF. The CDR3 DNA is TGTGCCAGCAGCTTACTAGCGGGAGTGGGAAATGAGCAGTTCTTC.

The V and J genes are TRBV7-9 and TRBJ1-1; D not resolved. CDR1 is SEHNR and CDR2 is FQNEAQ in the germline V gene (reference sequence). The germline V and J ends were trimmed by 3 bases and 1 base, with 6 bases remaining between them. The CDR3 is 13 amino acids. The CDR3 loop is CASSLTPNTEAFF. CDR3 in DNA: TGTGCCAGCAGCTTGACACCGAACACTGAAGCTTTCTTT.

The V gene is TRBV27, the J gene TRBJ2-7; D perhaps matches TRBD1 (6 bases). V gave up 6 bases and J gave up 2 bases, with 14 bases separating them. Germline lookup yields CDR1 MNHEY and CDR2 SMNVEV (reference sequence). The CDR3 covers 14 residues. The CDR3 DNA reads TGTGCCAGCAGAGCAGGGGCGGGTACCTACGAGCAGTACTTC. It encodes CASRAGAGTYEQYF.

V and J are TRBV5-1 and TRBJ2-3; D possibly corresponds to TRBD2 (7 bases). The V and J ends lost 4 bases and 2 bases respectively, with 17 bases between them. The CDR3 covers 16 residues. Germline assignment: CDR1 SGHRS and CDR2 YFSETQ. The CDR3 coding sequence is TGCGCCAGCAGCGTAGGGGGAGGGAGTTTCACAGATACGCAGTATTTT. Translating gives CASSVGGGSFTDTQYF.

This chain joins TRBV5-4 and TRBJ1-1; 10 nucleotides match TRBD1. The V gene end was trimmed by 2 bases and the J gene end by 4 bases; junction bases not matched to a gene: 11. The CDR3 consists of 17 residues. CDR1 and CDR2 from the germline V gene are SGHNT and YYREEE (reference sequence). CDR3 DNA sequence: TGTGCCAGCAGCTTCCGGGACAGGGGAAGGTTGGGCACTGAAGCTTTCTTT. It encodes CASSFRDRGRLGTEAFF. Drawing the rest from reference TRBV5-4 and TRBJ1-1, the complete variable domain is ETGVTQSPTHLIKTRGQQVTLRCSSQSGHNTVSWYQQALGQGPQFIFQYYREEENGRGNFPPRFSGLQFPNYSSELNVNALELDDSALYLCASSFRDRGRLGTEAFFGQGTRLTVV.

The chain uses TRBV7-3 and TRBJ2-5, with TRBD2 matching 7 bases. The CDR3 spans 16 residues. CDR1 SGHTA and CDR2 FQGTGA come from the germline V gene. The trim removed 2 bases at V and 2 bases at J, leaving 8 bases unmatched. The CDR3 region is CASSLGLGAGQETQYF. DNA of the CDR3: TGTGCCAGCAGCTTAGGGCTGGGAGCGGGGCAAGAGACCCAGTACTTC.

The rearrangement uses TRBV18 and TRBJ1-1, with D hard to call. In germline, CDR1 is KGHSH, CDR2 LQKENI. The CDR3 has 16 residues. The V and J ends lost 2 bases and 5 bases respectively, with 18 bases between them. CDR3 in DNA: TGTGCCAGCTCACCAAACTTGGTGGGAGTAGAGACTGAAGCTTTCTTT. It is translated as CASSPNLVGVETEAFF.

The V and J genes are TRBV19 and TRBJ2-1, with no clear D. The CDR3 is 10 residues long. V was trimmed by 6 bases and J by 7 bases, leaving 4 bases between them. CDR1 and CDR2 from the germline V gene are LNHDA and SQIVND (reference sequence). The CDR3 sequence is CASSGNEQFF. The CDR3 DNA follows: TGTGCCAGTAGCGGTAATGAGCAGTTCTTC.

The CDR3 here is CASSIGVGTGVLEQYF. The DNA for the CDR3 is TGTGCCAGTAGTATCGGTGTGGGGACAGGGGTCCTCGAGCAGTACTTC. The chain uses TRBV19 and TRBJ2-7, with 10 bases identical to TRBD1. This CDR3 spans 16 amino acids. Germline lookup yields CDR1 LNHDA and CDR2 SQIVND (reference sequence). V trimming: 3 bases; J trimming: 6 bases; junction bases outside the gene matches: 11.